A selection of T cell receptor beta chains follows, all from one sample in a study of T cell responses to AZD1222 COVID-19 vaccine. The assay was immunoSEQ multiplex PCR, and TCRdb's table has in-frame clones only and misses some. Among roughly 110,000 clones listed, about nine tenths were seen once. The sequences come from peripheral blood, collected 28 days after the second AZD1222 dose. The receptors here all came from an adult who received the AZD1222 COVID-19 vaccine. Each CDR3 is given with its conserved first and last residue. Each record gives: clone size, D gene, J gene, V gene, CDR3 protein, CDR3 DNA. The D gene is left open where the match is weak. Not every row has a clone size; where given, it reads once, few, many or a size class.

-	TRBD2	TRBJ2-1	TRBV3-1/TRBV3-2	CASSTSGSYNEQFF	TGTGCCAGCAGCACTAGCGGGAGCTACAATGAGCAGTTCTTC
-	TRBD1	TRBJ2-2	TRBV9	CASSALTGSEELFF	TGTGCCAGCAGCGCACTGACAGGGAGCGAGGAGCTGTTTTTT
-	TRBD1	TRBJ1-5	TRBV19	CASILYLRRQGMSRTGQPQHF	TGTGCCAGTATTTTATATTTACGACGACAGGGGATGTCGAGGACGGGTCAGCCCCAGCATTTT
-	-	TRBJ2-1	TRBV7-9	CASSFAGWGDEQFF	TGTGCCAGCAGCTTTGCGGGGTGGGGAGATGAGCAGTTCTTC
-	-	TRBJ1-5	TRBV27	CASSPGDSNQPQHF	TGTGCCAGCAGCCCAGGGGATAGCAATCAGCCCCAGCATTTT
-	TRBD1	TRBJ1-6	TRBV14	CASSQDGGTANSPLHF	TGTGCCAGCAGCCAAGATGGGGGGACAGCTAATTCACCCCTCCACTTT
-	TRBD1	TRBJ2-7	TRBV7-6	CASSTLTGSIIYEQYF	TGTGCCAGCAGCACCCTGACAGGGTCAATTATCTACGAGCAGTACTTC
-	-	TRBJ2-1	TRBV7-9	CASTPGPRDDEQFF	TGTGCCAGCACCCCGGGACCCAGGGACGATGAGCAGTTCTTC
-	TRBD1	TRBJ2-7	TRBV11-3	CASSARTGSYEQYF	TGTGCCAGCAGCGCCCGGACAGGGAGCTACGAGCAGTACTTC
-	-	TRBJ1-1	TRBV5-1	CASTLTVASEAFF	TGCGCCAGCACCCTGACGGTCGCCTCTGAAGCTTTCTTT
few	-	TRBJ1-5	TRBV6-5	CASNVRGNQPQHF	TGTGCCAGCAATGTTCGGGGGAATCAGCCCCAGCATTTT
-	-	TRBJ1-1	TRBV12-3/TRBV12-4	CASRLPGLQGPFF	TGTGCCAGCAGACTCCCCGGGCTCCAAGGACCTTTCTTT
-	-	TRBJ2-5	TRBV3-1/TRBV3-2	CASSQRAGMETQYF	TGTGCCAGCAGCCAGCGGGCAGGGATGGAGACCCAGTACTTC
-	-	TRBJ1-1	TRBV28	CASEGNTEAFF	TGTGCCAGCGAAGGGAACACTGAAGCTTTCTTT
-	-	TRBJ1-6	TRBV30	CAWSGGTVYNSPLHF	TGTGCCTGGAGTGGGGGAACGGTTTATAATTCACCCCTCCACTTT
-	TRBD1	TRBJ1-1	TRBV20-1	CSARDPTGDFF	TGCAGTGCTAGAGATCCGACAGGGGATTTCTTT
-	-	TRBJ1-3	TRBV3-1/TRBV3-2	CASSQSRAAGNTIYF	TGTGCCAGCAGCCAAAGCAGGGCGGCTGGAAACACCATATATTTT
-	TRBD1	TRBJ1-2	TRBV27	CASSSTGGRGGYTF	TGTGCCAGCAGTTCGACAGGGGGACGCGGTGGCTACACCTTC
-	-	TRBJ1-3	TRBV9	CASSVDAGSGNTIYF	TGTGCCAGCAGCGTAGATGCAGGGTCTGGAAACACCATATATTTT
-	-	TRBJ2-2	TRBV18	CASSPSLDGELFF	TGTGCCAGCTCACCCTCCTTGGATGGGGAGCTGTTTTTT
-	TRBD2	TRBJ2-5	TRBV20-1	CSASSSGDLYQETQYF	TGCAGTGCTAGTTCTAGCGGGGACTTGTACCAAGAGACCCAGTACTTC
-	-	TRBJ1-1	TRBV19	CASSIFPPTEAFF	TGTGCCAGTAGTATTTTCCCCCCCACTGAAGCTTTCTTT
-	-	TRBJ2-7	TRBV19	CASSITATYEQYF	TGTGCCAGTAGTATAACCGCTACCTACGAGCAGTACTTC
-	TRBD1	TRBJ2-1	TRBV4-3	CASSQSGQGLNEQFF	TGCGCCAGCAGCCAGTCGGGACAGGGCCTCAATGAGCAGTTCTTC
-	-	TRBJ1-4	TRBV7-2	CASSLLGRAGKLFF	TGTGCCAGCAGCTTATTGGGCAGGGCTGGAAAACTGTTTTTT
-	TRBD2	TRBJ2-7	TRBV28	CASSPGLAGGYEQYF	TGTGCCAGCAGCCCCGGACTAGCGGGGGGTTACGAGCAGTACTTC
-	-	TRBJ1-3	TRBV4-2	CASSQEPFQSSGNTIYF	TGTGCCAGCAGCCAAGAGCCCTTCCAGAGCTCTGGAAACACCATATATTTT
-	-	TRBJ1-1	TRBV7-9	CASSLASGLVTEAFF	TGTGCCAGCAGCTTAGCGTCAGGGCTGGTCACTGAAGCTTTCTTT
-	TRBD1	TRBJ2-7	TRBV7-9	CASSRDRSYEQYF	TGTGCCAGCAGCCGGGACAGGTCCTACGAGCAGTACTTC
-	TRBD2	TRBJ2-1	TRBV5-1	CASSLDSGGAREQFF	TGCGCCAGCAGCTTGGATAGCGGGGGGGCCCGCGAGCAGTTCTTC
-	-	TRBJ1-5	TRBV12-3/TRBV12-4	CASSTGPNQPQHF	TGTGCCAGCAGTACAGGGCCGAATCAGCCCCAGCATTTT
-	TRBD1	TRBJ2-2	TRBV7-3	CASSPTSPPVRGTGELFF	TGTGCCAGCAGCCCTACTAGTCCTCCAGTCAGGGGGACCGGGGAGCTGTTTTTT